This TCR beta chain derives from a study of T-cell memory formation after mild COVID-19. As for the study in general: TCR clusters mostly belonged to single donors. Study-wide results and limits: Cross-reactive memory seemingly joined, as some responding clones were found in pre-infection memory. Clones that contracted from day 15 to 85 were balanced CD4/CD8, while later expanders leaned CD4+.

The germline V gene has CDR1 SGHTA and CDR2 FQGNSA. This CDR3 region has 13 residues. V gave up 2 bases and J gave up 8 bases, with 10 bases separating them. A few counts support this clonotype. The antigen is not known. Libraries for TCRalpha and TCRbeta carried sample barcodes and unique molecular identifiers via 5'RACE. TCRdb fed the 5' RACE reads into MiXCR, producing one record per CDR3 protein. The sample has about half a million distinct CDR3 sequences, about 20% seen once. The TCR originated in an adult woman who had mild COVID-19 (a few samples of this study predate the infection). Cell type and time point are not known. Sequencing was carried out using PBMCs or a T cell subset sorted from them (not recorded which). The chain couples TRBV7-2 to TRBJ2-4; possible D gene TRBD1, 5 bases. CDR3 nucleotide sequence: TGTGCCAGCAGCTTACAGGGTGGGGACATTCAGTACTTC. It encodes CASSLQGGDIQYF.